This T cell receptor beta chain was obtained from a study of graft-versus-host responses after intestinal transplantation. Intraepithelial lymphocytes and lamina propria lymphocytes were released through processing of graft tissue. CDR1 and CDR2 (germline): SQVTM, ANQGSEA. The length of the CDR3 is 15 residues. V shed 5 bases, J shed 1 base, and the junction held 8 bases outside the gene matches. Details on this clone: Its specificity is unknown.

Using immunoSEQ multiplex PCR, the repertoire was profiled, and TCRdb retains in-frame clones only, with some absent. This sample has about 29,000 clones, with around 83% found just once. Study-level results: Some GvH clones appeared in ileal mucosa or blood before recipient bone marrow.

This TCR was recovered from a human patient who received an intestinal transplant, so some T cells may come from the graft donor. The chain couples TRBV29-1 to TRBJ1-1; TRBD1 aligns across 9 bases. Sequencing was performed on ileum tissue, taken 98 days after intestinal transplantation. The CDR3 sequence is CSVPPSGQGNTEAFF. Here the CDR3 DNA reads TGCAGCGTTCCACCCTCGGGACAGGGGAACACTGAAGCTTTCTTT.